One and the same sample provided the 10 T cell receptor beta chains below, sequenced in a study of T-cell reconstitution after alpha-beta-depleted transplantation in children. A library of TCRbeta sequences, prepared with unique molecular identifiers, was generated. TCRdb processed the PCR reads anew with MiXCR; each CDR3 protein has one entry. The repertoire holds about 160,000 distinct CDR3 sequences, with 11% as singletons. The material sequenced was PBMCs, taken before TCRalphabeta/CD19-depleted stem cell transplant. The receptors here all came from a boy aged 2 to 9 with acute myeloid leukemia, due to receive a stem cell transplant.

This clonotype was recorded at least ten times. This chain connects TRBV5-6 to TRBJ2-1; 8 bases line up with TRBD2. This CDR3 comprises 16 residues. V shed 0 bases and J 13 bases; nucleotides not matched to a gene: 15. The V gene's germline CDR1 is SGHDT and CDR2 YYEEEE. The CDR3 sequence: CASSLGQTAGTSLQFF. CDR3 nucleotide sequence: TGTGCCAGCAGCTTGGGCCAGACGGCAGGGACTAGTTTACAGTTCTTC.

Regarding this clonotype: Sequence at one end of the junction differs from germline and may be a read error. The V gene is TRBV20-1, the J gene TRBJ2-2, with D possibly being TRBD2 (5 bases). CDR1 and CDR2 (germline): DFQATT, SNEGSKA (reference sequence). The CDR3 runs 19 residues. In DNA, the CDR3 is TGCTGTGCTAGAGATTTTTGGGGAGAAAGCGGAGAGAACACCGGGGAGCTGTTTTTT. It codes for CCARDFWGESGENTGELFF.

This clonotype was seen ten or more times. The chain recombines TRBV7-2 with TRBJ2-5; TRBD2 agrees at 7 bases. The ends lost 5 bases at V and 3 bases at J; junction bases unmatched: 3. CDR1 is SGHTA and CDR2 is FQGNSA in the germline V gene. The CDR3 spans 13 residues. The CDR3 DNA is TGTGCCAGCAGCCCGACTAGCAAAGAGACCCAGTACTTC. Residues: CASSPTSKETQYF.

This clonotype appeared many times. The rearrangement links TRBV5-1 to TRBJ1-1, with 9 bases aligning to TRBD1. Germline V gene lookup returns CDR1 SGHRS and CDR2 YFSETQ. The trim removed 0 bases at V and 6 bases at J, leaving 9 bases unmatched. The CDR3 totals 16 residues. CDR3 sequence reads: CASSLAFRTGVAEAFF. The CDR3 nucleotides are TGCGCCAGCAGCTTGGCTTTTAGGACAGGGGTCGCTGAAGCTTTCTTT.

This clonotype was counted many times. The J gene is TRBJ2-2, the V gene TRBV20-1; D remains unclear. Germline V gives CDR1 DFQATT, CDR2 SNEGSKA (reference sequence). The CDR3 contains 11 residues. Trimming took 5 bases from V and 7 from J, leaving 8 bases between them. The DNA of the CDR3 is TGCAGTGCTCGGAAGGGCGGGGAGCTGTTTTTT. This translates into CSARKGGELFF.

This clonotype was observed many times. The V call is TRBV10-3, the J call TRBJ1-1; D is possibly TRBD1 (5 bases). The CDR3 spans 14 residues. V lost 9 bases, J lost 4 bases, and 18 bases lay in between. Germline V lookup: CDR1 ENHRY, CDR2 SYGVKD. CDR3 amino acids: CAIKGRQSSTEAFF. The DNA of the CDR3 is TGTGCCATTAAGGGGCGGCAGAGTAGCACTGAAGCTTTCTTT.

This clonotype was recorded at least ten times. The CDR3 DNA reads TGTGCCACCAGCAGAGGGGCGGGAGGGATCCAAGAGACCCAGTACTTC. It is translated as CATSRGAGGIQETQYF. The gene calls are TRBV15 and TRBJ2-5; TRBD2 matches 9 bases. Germline-derived CDR1 and CDR2 are LNHNV and YYDKDF (reference sequence). This CDR3 region has 16 residues. Unmatched junction bases numbered 4, after V lost 1 base and J lost 1 base. Based on the CDR3 plus reference TRBV15 and TRBJ2-5, the full variable domain is DAMVIQNPRYQVTQFGKPVTLSCSQTLNHNVMYWYQQKSSQAPKLLFHYYDKDFNNEADTPDNFQSRRPNTSFCFLDIRSPGLGDTAMYLCATSRGAGGIQETQYFGPGTRLLVL.

The rearrangement uses TRBV5-4 and TRBJ1-6; D might be TRBD1 (5 bases). In germline, CDR1 is SGHNT, CDR2 YYREEE (reference sequence). This CDR3 contains 15 residues. The V and J ends lost 1 base and 8 bases respectively, with 13 bases between them. The DNA for the CDR3 is TGTGCCAGCAGCTTGCGCGGGGCGCAGTATTCACCCCTCCACTTT. Translated: CASSLRGAQYSPLHF.

Concerning this clonotype itself: A much larger clonotype is one base distant, so this may be a read error. This rearrangement joins TRBV5-1 to TRBJ2-3; TRBD2 matches 8 bases. The CDR3 has 16 amino acids. CDR1 SGHRS and CDR2 YFSETQ come from the germline V gene. The CDR3 sequence is CASSSLLAVSTDTPYF. CDR3 DNA sequence: TGCGCCAGCAGCTCGCTACTAGCGGTTAGCACAGATACGCCGTATTTT.

There are many counts of this clonotype. CDR3 protein: CASSLEGAPGELFF. The DNA for the CDR3 is TGTGCCAGCAGCTTAGAGGGGGCGCCCGGGGAGCTGTTTTTT. The rearrangement uses TRBV7-9 and TRBJ2-2, with 7 bases fitting TRBD1. V lost 1 base, J lost 6 bases, and 2 bases stayed unmatched. Germline lookup yields CDR1 SEHNR and CDR2 FQNEAQ (reference sequence). The CDR3 totals 14 residues.